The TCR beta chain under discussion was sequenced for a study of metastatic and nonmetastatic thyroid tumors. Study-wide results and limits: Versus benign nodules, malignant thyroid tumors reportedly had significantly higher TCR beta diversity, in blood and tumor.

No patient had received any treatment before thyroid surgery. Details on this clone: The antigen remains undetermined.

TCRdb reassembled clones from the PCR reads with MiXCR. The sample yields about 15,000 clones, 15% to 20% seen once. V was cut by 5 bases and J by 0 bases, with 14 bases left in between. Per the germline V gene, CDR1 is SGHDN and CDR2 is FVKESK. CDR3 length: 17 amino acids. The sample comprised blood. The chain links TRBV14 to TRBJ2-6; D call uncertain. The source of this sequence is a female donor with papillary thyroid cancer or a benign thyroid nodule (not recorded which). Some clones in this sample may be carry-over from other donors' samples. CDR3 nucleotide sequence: TGTGCCAGCAGCTCCCGGACCCTCAGCTCTGGGGCCAACGTCCTGACTTTC. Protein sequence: CASSSRTLSSGANVLTF. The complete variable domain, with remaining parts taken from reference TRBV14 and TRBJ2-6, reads EAGVTQFPSHSVIEKGQTVTLRCDPISGHDNLYWYRRVMGKEIKFLLHFVKESKQDESGMPNNRFLAERTGGTYSTLKVQPAELEDSGVYFCASSSRTLSSGANVLTFGAGSRLTVL.